These 27 T cell receptor beta chains share one sample of origin, sequenced in a study of Tregs in tolerant kidney transplant recipients. The protocol was immunoSEQ multiplex PCR, while the TCRdb copy is restricted to in-frame clones and leaves out a portion. Among about 77,000 clones, roughly 98% were seen once, and the ten largest hold roughly 0.6%. The source was CD4+ T cells from blood, collected before the transplant. The source of these receptors is a human donor who received a combined kidney and bone marrow transplant.

The V call is TRBV7-2, the J call TRBJ1-2; D is unclear. V lost 5 bases and J lost 4, with 5 bases in between. Germline assignment: CDR1 SGHTA and CDR2 FQGNSA. This CDR3 is built from 11 residues. This CDR3 is CASSIFYGYTF. The CDR3 DNA sequence: TGTGCCAGCAGCATATTCTATGGCTACACCTTC. The full variable domain, in which reference TRBV7-2 and TRBJ1-2 provide the parts outside the CDR3, is GAGVSQSPSNKVTEKGKDVELRCDPISGHTALYWYRQSLGQGLEFLIYFQGNSAPDKSGLPSDRFSAERTGGSVSTLTIQRTQQEDSAVYLCASSIFYGYTFGSGTRLTVV.

V and J are TRBV7-2 and TRBJ2-6; D ambiguous. CDR3 size: 15 residues. Germline-derived CDR1 and CDR2 are SGHTA and FQGNSA. V was trimmed by 3 bases and J by 0 bases, leaving 6 bases between them. The CDR3 DNA sequence: TGTGCCAGCAGCTTTTTGAGCTCTGGGGCCAACGTCCTGACTTTC. It translates to CASSFLSSGANVLTF.

V usage is TRBV5-5 and J usage is TRBJ1-6; D is perhaps TRBD1 (5 bases). The CDR3 runs 15 residues. Germline CDR1 SGHKS, CDR2 YYEKEE (reference sequence). V lost 4 bases to trimming and J lost 7 bases, with 15 bases between them. In DNA, the CDR3 is TGTGCCAGCAGCCATGAGGGGACTGCCAATTCACCCCTCCACTTT. Protein sequence: CASSHEGTANSPLHF.

The chain recombines TRBV19 with TRBJ1-2; 11 nucleotides line up with TRBD1. The junction had 19 bases not matched to a gene; V was cut back by 4 bases and J by 0 bases. CDR3 length equals 21 residues. Germline V gives CDR1 LNHDA, CDR2 SQIVND (reference sequence). The DNA of the CDR3 is TGTGCCAGTAGTACACATCGCTGGACAGGGGGCGCAAGAAATACTAACTATGGCTACACCTTC. This gives the protein CASSTHRWTGGARNTNYGYTF.

The chain combines TRBV6-5 with TRBJ2-2, with 8 bases identical to TRBD2. CDR1 and CDR2 (germline): MNHEY, SVGAGI. The junction had 12 bases not matched to a gene; V was cut back by 4 bases and J by 11 bases. This CDR3 has 15 amino acids. The DNA of the CDR3 is TGTGCCAGCAGTTCCGCGGGGGGCCCGTTCGTAGAGCTGTTTTTT. Amino acid sequence: CASSSAGGPFVELFF.

J is TRBJ1-2 and V is TRBV5-4; 9 nucleotides agree with TRBD1. The CDR3 is made up of 14 amino acids. Germline V lookup: CDR1 SGHNT, CDR2 YYREEE (reference sequence). V lost 5 bases, J lost 8 bases, and 10 bases stayed unmatched. The CDR3 DNA is TGTGCCAGCAGGCCACAGGGGGCCCCGGGGGGCTACACCTTC. Its translation is CASRPQGAPGGYTF.

The chain couples TRBV9 to TRBJ2-7, with unresolved D. V lost 0 bases and J lost 4, with 17 bases in between. The CDR3 runs to 16 residues. Germline V gene sequence: CDR1 SGDLS, CDR2 YYNGEE. The CDR3 spells CASSVDPSNRPYEQYF. The CDR3 nucleotides read TGTGCCAGCAGCGTAGACCCTTCAAACAGACCTTACGAGCAGTACTTC.

The chain has TRBV27 and TRBJ2-3; weak D call: TRBD2 (6 bases). CDR3 size: 15 residues. Germline CDR1 MNHEY, CDR2 SMNVEV (reference sequence). The V and J ends lost 5 bases and 1 base respectively, with 13 bases between them. CDR3 residues: CASSPGTGGTDTQYF. The CDR3 nucleotides are TGTGCCAGCAGTCCGGGGACGGGGGGCACAGATACGCAGTATTTT.

The CDR3 nucleotides read TGTGCCAGTAGTATTGGGGGGGCTGGCACAGATACGCAGTATTTT. Translating it yields CASSIGGAGTDTQYF. The gene calls are TRBV19 and TRBJ2-3; a possible D gene is TRBD2 (7 bases). V was pared by 3 bases and J by 1 base, with 11 bases between. Germline-derived CDR1 and CDR2 are LNHDA and SQIVND (reference sequence). CDR3 length equals 15 residues. The full variable domain, with the rest looked up from reference TRBV19 and TRBJ2-3, is DGGITQSPKYLFRKEGQNVTLSCEQNLNHDAMYWYRQDPGQGLRLIYYSQIVNDFQKGDIAEGYSVSREKKESFPLTVTSAQKNPTAFYLCASSIGGAGTDTQYFGPGTRLTVL.

The CDR3 is CSALSGRRGNEQFF. The CDR3 nucleotides read TGCAGCGCCCTTAGCGGGCGAAGGGGCAATGAGCAGTTCTTC. The chain joins TRBV29-1 to TRBJ2-1, with TRBD2 matching over 7 bases. The length of the CDR3 is 14 residues. After removal of 7 bases from V and 6 bases from J, the junction contained 12 bases not matched to a gene. From germline, CDR1 is SQVTM and CDR2 ANQGSEA.

The chain couples TRBV5-4 to TRBJ1-1; maybe TRBD1 (5 bases). The germline CDR1 and CDR2 sequences are SGHNT and YYREEE (reference sequence). The CDR3 runs to 13 residues. Trimming took 2 bases from V and 2 from J, leaving 7 bases between them. In nucleotides, the CDR3 is TGTGCCAGCAGCTTTTGGGGCAACACTGAAGCTTTCTTT. Its translation is CASSFWGNTEAFF.

This rearrangement joins TRBV28 to TRBJ2-7; TRBD2 matches 8 bases. Unmatched junction bases numbered 3, after V lost 3 bases and J lost 2 bases. The germline V gene encodes CDR1 MDHEN and CDR2 SYDVKM. The CDR3 has 14 residues. The CDR3 protein is CASSFPGRAYEQYF. In DNA form, the CDR3 reads TGTGCCAGCAGTTTTCCCGGGAGGGCCTACGAGCAGTACTTC.

This chain joins TRBV30 and TRBJ1-2; tentatively, D is TRBD1 (6 bases). V dropped 2 bases and J dropped 3 bases, with 10 bases sitting between them. The CDR3 covers 13 residues. CDR1 and CDR2 (germline): GTSNPN, SVGIG (reference sequence). The CDR3 spells CAWSRGGYYGYTF. The CDR3 DNA is TGTGCCTGGAGTAGAGGGGGTTACTATGGCTACACCTTC.

DNA for the CDR3: TGCGCCAGCCTCAGGGAGGGGGACACTGAAGCTTTCTTT. Its translation is CASLREGDTEAFF. The V gene is TRBV5-1, the J gene TRBJ1-1; D may be TRBD1 (6 bases). V was cut by 7 bases and J by 3 bases, with 13 bases left in between. Looked up from germline, CDR1 is SGHRS and CDR2 is YFSETQ. The CDR3 sequence is 13 residues long. Full variable domain (rest looked up from reference TRBV5-1 and TRBJ1-1): KAGVTQTPRYLIKTRGQQVTLSCSPISGHRSVSWYQQTPGQGLQFLFEYFSETQRNKGNFPGRFSGRQFSNSRSEMNVSTLELGDSALYLCASLREGDTEAFFGQGTRLTVV.

V is TRBV7-9 and J is TRBJ1-1; 11 bases align to TRBD1. CDR3 size: 15 residues. CDR1 and CDR2 (germline): SEHNR, FQNEAQ (reference sequence). V shed 5 bases and J 5 bases; nucleotides not matched to a gene: 7. The CDR3 protein is CASSPWTGGSTEAFF. The CDR3 DNA sequence: TGTGCCAGCAGCCCCTGGACAGGGGGCAGTACTGAAGCTTTCTTT.

The chain employs TRBV5-8 and TRBJ1-5, with 7 bases matching TRBD1. Germline CDR1 and CDR2: SGHTS and YDEGEE. V trimming: 4 bases; J trimming: 0 bases; junction bases outside the gene matches: 7. CDR3 length: 16 amino acids. The CDR3: CASSARTGYSNQPQHF. CDR3 coding DNA: TGTGCCAGCAGCGCCCGGACAGGATATAGCAATCAGCCCCAGCATTTT.

This clone has more than one count but fewer than ten. The chain has TRBV30 and TRBJ2-5, with TRBD1 identical over 7 bases. With V trimmed by 7 bases and J by 9 bases, 11 bases remained unmatched. The CDR3 extends over 12 amino acids. Germline lookup yields CDR1 GTSNPN and CDR2 SVGIG (reference sequence). The CDR3 loop reads CALARGFEAQYF. The CDR3 DNA follows: TGTGCCTTAGCCAGGGGGTTTGAGGCCCAGTACTTC.

The V gene is TRBV7-2, the J gene TRBJ1-5; 7 positions match TRBD1. This CDR3 region has 14 residues. V lost 5 bases to trimming and J lost 4 bases; unmatched junction nucleotides: 5. Germline V gene sequence: CDR1 SGHTA, CDR2 FQGNSA. In DNA, the CDR3 is TGTGCCAGCAGCCCGGACAGGACGAATCAGCCCCAGCATTTT. The encoded protein is CASSPDRTNQPQHF.

CDR3 DNA sequence: TGTGCCAGCAGCGTAGACGGGACCTACAATGAGCAGTTCTTC. It specifies CASSVDGTYNEQFF. V usage is TRBV9 and J usage is TRBJ2-1; maybe TRBD2 (5 bases). V gave up 0 bases and J gave up 2 bases, with 6 bases separating them. Per germline, CDR1 SGDLS and CDR2 YYNGEE. There are 14 residues in the CDR3.

The chain employs TRBV7-3 and TRBJ2-2, with TRBD2 matching 10 bases. The CDR3 spans 16 residues. V was pared by 4 bases and J by 3 bases, with 5 bases of the junction left unmatched. Germline CDR1 and CDR2: SGHTA and FQGTGA. This CDR3 reads CASSSAGGPDTGELFF. In DNA form, the CDR3 reads TGTGCCAGCAGCTCAGCGGGAGGGCCGGACACCGGGGAGCTGTTTTTT.

The chain carries TRBV6-5 and TRBJ2-6; TRBD1 is a possible D gene (5 bases). This CDR3 contains 15 residues. Germline CDR1 and CDR2: MNHEY and SVGAGI. Trimming took 6 bases from V and 1 from J, leaving 10 bases between them. CDR3 nucleotide sequence: TGTGCCAGCAGGCGAAGGGGTTCTGGGGCCAACGTCCTGACTTTC. Translated: CASRRRGSGANVLTF.

V usage is TRBV9 and J usage is TRBJ2-1; 9 nucleotides agree with TRBD2. The CDR3 spans 16 residues. CDR1 is SGDLS, CDR2 YYNGEE, per germline. Losses at the gene ends were 0 bases for V and 4 bases for J; bases not matched to a gene: 5. As DNA, the CDR3 is TGTGCCAGCAGCGTAGATGGCGGGAGGGCATACAATGAGCAGTTCTTC. Its translation: CASSVDGGRAYNEQFF.

This chain uses TRBV7-9 with TRBJ1-3; TRBD1 matches 8 bases. V shed 9 bases and J 0 bases; nucleotides not matched to a gene: 1. The CDR3 length is 13 residues. Germline CDR1 and CDR2: SEHNR and FQNEAQ (reference sequence). The CDR3 region is CARQGASGNTIYF. The CDR3, as DNA: TGTGCCAGGCAGGGGGCCTCTGGAAACACCATATATTTT.

The CDR3 bases are TGTGCCAGCAGCTTGCGGACGACAAAGGGGGAAAAACTGTTTTTT. It codes for CASSLRTTKGEKLFF. V is TRBV11-3 and J is TRBJ1-4; D might be TRBD1 (5 bases). V lost 3 bases and J lost 8, with 16 bases in between. Germline loops: CDR1 SGHNT, CDR2 YENEEA. The CDR3 is made up of 15 amino acids.

The chain is built from TRBV15 and TRBJ2-2; 8 bases map to TRBD1. The CDR3 totals 16 residues. Trimming cost V 4 bases and J 4 bases; bases outside gene matches: 8. Germline CDR1 is LNHNV and CDR2 is YYDKDF (reference sequence). In nucleotides, the CDR3 is TGTGCCACCAGCAAAACTTTCGACAGGGGCACCGGGGAGCTGTTTTTT. It encodes CATSKTFDRGTGELFF.

The V gene is TRBV4-3, the J gene TRBJ2-2; the D gene is possibly TRBD2 (6 bases). This CDR3 is 13 amino acids long. Germline V gene lookup returns CDR1 LGHNA and CDR2 YSLEER. V lost 1 base and J 6 bases, leaving 6 bases between the germline ends. DNA for the CDR3: TGCGCCAGCAGCCAAGTAGCGGCCGGGGAGCTGTTTTTT. Translation gives CASSQVAAGELFF.

The gene calls are TRBV2 and TRBJ1-1, with D unresolved. The V gene's germline CDR1 is SNHLY and CDR2 FYNNEI. The V and J ends lost 8 bases and 0 bases respectively, with 4 bases between them. The CDR3 sequence is 11 residues long. CDR3 nucleotide sequence: TGTGCCAGCTCCGTGAACACTGAAGCTTTCTTT. Protein product: CASSVNTEAFF.